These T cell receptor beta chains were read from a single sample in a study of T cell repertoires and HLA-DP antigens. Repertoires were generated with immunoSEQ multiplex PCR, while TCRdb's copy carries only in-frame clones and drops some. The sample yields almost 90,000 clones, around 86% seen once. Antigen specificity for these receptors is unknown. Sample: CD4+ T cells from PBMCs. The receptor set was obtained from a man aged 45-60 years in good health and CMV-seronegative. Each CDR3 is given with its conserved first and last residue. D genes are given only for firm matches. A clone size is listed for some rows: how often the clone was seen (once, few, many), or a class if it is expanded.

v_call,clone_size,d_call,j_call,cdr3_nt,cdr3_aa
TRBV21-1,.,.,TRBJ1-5,TGTGCCAGCAGCAAAGAGGGCAATCAGCCCCAGCATTTT,CASSKEGNQPQHF
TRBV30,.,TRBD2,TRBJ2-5,TGTGCCTGGAGTGTACTTCGGGAGGGGACCCAGTACTTC,CAWSVLREGTQYF
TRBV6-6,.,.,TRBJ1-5,TGTGCCAGCGGACACATTCAGCCCCAGCATTTT,CASGHIQPQHF
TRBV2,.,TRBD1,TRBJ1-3,TGTGCCAGCACCCAACACCGGGACAGCTCTGGAAACACCATATATTTT,CASTQHRDSSGNTIYF
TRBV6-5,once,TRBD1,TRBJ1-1,TGTGCCAGCAGTTCCGACAGGGCTGAAGCTTTCTTT,CASSSDRAEAFF
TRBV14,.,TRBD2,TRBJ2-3,TGTGCCAGCAGCCAAAGACAGGGACTAGCGGGAGGAGATACGCAGTATTTT,CASSQRQGLAGGDTQYF
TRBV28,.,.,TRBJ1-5,TGTGCCAGCAGTTTATTCGGGTTGGGGGATCAGCCCCAGCATTTT,CASSLFGLGDQPQHF
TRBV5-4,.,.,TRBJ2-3,TGTGCCAGCAGCTTGGAAAGGGGTGATACGCAGTATTTT,CASSLERGDTQYF
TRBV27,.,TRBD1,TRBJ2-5,TGTGCCAGCAGTCCCCGGGACAGGGGGCGGGAGACCCAGTACTTC,CASSPRDRGRETQYF
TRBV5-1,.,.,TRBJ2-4,TGCGCCAGCAGCTTGGAGGCGGGACCGGGGAAAAACATTCAGTACTTC,CASSLEAGPGKNIQYF
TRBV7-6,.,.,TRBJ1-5,TGTGCCAGCAGTCCCGATAGCAATCAGCCCCAGCATTTT,CASSPDSNQPQHF
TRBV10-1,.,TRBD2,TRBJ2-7,TGCGCCAGCAGTGAGTCTAAAGCGGGAGGGGTCGAGCAGTACTTC,CASSESKAGGVEQYF
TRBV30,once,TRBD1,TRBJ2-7,TGTGCCTGGAGGCCTCGGGACAGGGGCTACGAGCAGTACTTC,CAWRPRDRGYEQYF
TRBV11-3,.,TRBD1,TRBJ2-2,TGTGCCAGCAGCTCGGACAGGGGGCCTGCCGGGGAGCTGTTTTTT,CASSSDRGPAGELFF
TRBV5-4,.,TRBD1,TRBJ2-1,TGTGCCAGCAGCGGCTCACAGGGGGCAGCCTACAATGAGCAGTTCTTC,CASSGSQGAAYNEQFF
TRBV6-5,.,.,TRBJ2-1,TGTGCCAGCAGTTACGGGCCATCCGCGTTCTTC,CASSYGPSAFF
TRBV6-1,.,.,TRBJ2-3,TGTGCCAGCACCGAGGCCGTCCGGGGAGATACGCAGTATTTT,CASTEAVRGDTQYF
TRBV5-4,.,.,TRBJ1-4,TGTGCCGTCAGTAAAGGGGGAAATAATGAAAAACTGTTTTTT,CAVSKGGNNEKLFF
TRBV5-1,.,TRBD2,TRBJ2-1,TGCGCCAGCACCTCTTCTGCCCAGCGGGAGAGGAGTGAGCAGTTCTTC,CASTSSAQRERSEQFF
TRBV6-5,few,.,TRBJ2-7,TGTGCCAGCACCTCTATTCTTGGCGACGAGCAGTACTTC,CASTSILGDEQYF
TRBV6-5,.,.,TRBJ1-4,TGTGCCAGCAGTTACGCCAGGGGATGGGATGAAAAACTGTTTTTT,CASSYARGWDEKLFF
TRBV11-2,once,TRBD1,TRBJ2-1,TGTGCCAGCAGCTCGACAGGGGCTGGGAATGAGCAGTTCTTC,CASSSTGAGNEQFF
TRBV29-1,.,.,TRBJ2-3,TGCAGCGTTGATTTTGGACATACGCAGTATTTT,CSVDFGHTQYF
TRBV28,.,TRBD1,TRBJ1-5,TGTGCCAGCAGTACCCGGACAGGTGGCAATCAGCCCCAGCATTTT,CASSTRTGGNQPQHF
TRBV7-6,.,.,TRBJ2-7,TGTGCCAGCAGCCCGTTGGGCGCAGGGTTAACCTACGAGCAGTACTTC,CASSPLGAGLTYEQYF
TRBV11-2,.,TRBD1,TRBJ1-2,TGTGCCAGCAGCTTAGCGACAGGGGACTATGGCTACACCTTC,CASSLATGDYGYTF
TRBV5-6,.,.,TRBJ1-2,TGTGCCAGCAGCTACTCAGGGGATGGCTACACCTTC,CASSYSGDGYTF
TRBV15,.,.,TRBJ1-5,TGTGCCACCAGCATTGGCGATAGCAATCAGCCCCAGCATTTT,CATSIGDSNQPQHF
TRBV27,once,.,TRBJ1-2,TGTGCCAGCAGTTTGAGGTGGCAGAACTATGGCTACACCTTC,CASSLRWQNYGYTF
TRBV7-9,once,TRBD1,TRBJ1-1,TGTGCCAGCAGCTTTACAGGGGGCAACACTGAAGCTTTCTTT,CASSFTGGNTEAFF
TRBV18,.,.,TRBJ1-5,TGTGCCAGCTCACCGGCAGAAAATCAGCCCCAGCATTTT,CASSPAENQPQHF
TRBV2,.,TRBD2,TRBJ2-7,TGTGCCAGCAGTGAAGCCGGCGGGAGCTCCTACGAGCAGTACTTC,CASSEAGGSSYEQYF
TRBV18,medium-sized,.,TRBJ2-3,TGTGCCAGCTCACCGGGGAGAGCACCGGATACGCAGTATTTT,CASSPGRAPDTQYF
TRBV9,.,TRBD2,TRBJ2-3,TGTGCCAGCAGCCCTAGCGGGGGTGAATTCGATACGCAGTATTTT,CASSPSGGEFDTQYF
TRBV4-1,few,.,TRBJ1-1,TGCGCCAGCAGCCGCCTTACACCGAACACTGAAGCTTTCTTT,CASSRLTPNTEAFF
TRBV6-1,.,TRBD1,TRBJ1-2,TGTGCCAGCAGTGAAAGACAGGGGCCACCCTGGAACTATGGCTACACCTTC,CASSERQGPPWNYGYTF
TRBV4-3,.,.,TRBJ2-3,TGCGCCAGCAGCCAAGATACGGTGCCCCGGGGAGATACGCAGTATTTT,CASSQDTVPRGDTQYF
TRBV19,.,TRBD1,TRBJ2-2,TGTGCCAGTACCCGGACAGGGTTGAACACCGGGGAGCTGTTTTTT,CASTRTGLNTGELFF
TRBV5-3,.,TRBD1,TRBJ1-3,TGTGCCAGAAGCCAGGGACAGGCTCTCTCTGGAAACACCATATATTTT,CARSQGQALSGNTIYF
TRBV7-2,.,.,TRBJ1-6,TGTGCCAGCAGCCGAGACAGCTCCTATAATTCACCCCTCCACTTT,CASSRDSSYNSPLHF
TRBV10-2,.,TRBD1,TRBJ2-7,TGCGCCAGCAGTGAGCCGGGACAGAGCTCCTACGAGCAGTACTTC,CASSEPGQSSYEQYF
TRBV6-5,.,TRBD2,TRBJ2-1,TGTGCCAGCAGGAGCGGGGGAGAGCAGTTCTTC,CASRSGGEQFF
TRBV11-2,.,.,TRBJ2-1,TGTGCCAGCAGCTTATGGCAGGACCCTGAGCAGTTCTTC,CASSLWQDPEQFF
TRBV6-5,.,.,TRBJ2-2,TGTGCCAGCAGTTACTCGGGGGGCACCGGGGAGCTGTTTTTT,CASSYSGGTGELFF
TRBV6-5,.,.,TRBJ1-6,TGTGCCAGCAGCGGGCAGGGCCATAATTCACCCCTCCACTTT,CASSGQGHNSPLHF
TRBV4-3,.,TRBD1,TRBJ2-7,TGCGCCAGCAGCCGGGGACAGGGATACGAGCAGTACTTC,CASSRGQGYEQYF
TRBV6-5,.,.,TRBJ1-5,TGTGCCAGCAGAAACACAGGGTTGGGCAATCAGCCCCAGCATTTT,CASRNTGLGNQPQHF
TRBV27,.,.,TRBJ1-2,TGTGCCAGCAGAACGGTAAACTATGGCTACACCTTC,CASRTVNYGYTF
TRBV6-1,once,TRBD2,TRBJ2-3,TGTGCCAGCAGTGAAGCGCGGCTAGCGGTTGCTAGCACAGATACGCAGTATTTT,CASSEARLAVASTDTQYF
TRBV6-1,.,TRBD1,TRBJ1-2,TGTGCTTGGGGGGACAGGGACTATGGCTACACCTTC,CAWGDRDYGYTF
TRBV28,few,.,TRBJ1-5,TGTGCCAGCAGTTCCCCCGGGGTCAGCAAGAGGCCCCAGCATTTT,CASSSPGVSKRPQHF
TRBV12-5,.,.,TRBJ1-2,TGTGCTAGTGGTTTTTCAGAGACATTAAGAAACTATGGCTACACCTTC,CASGFSETLRNYGYTF
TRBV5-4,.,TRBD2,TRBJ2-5,TGCGCCAGCAGCCAAGAGCGGGGGGGCCAAGAGACCCAGTACTTC,CASSQERGGQETQYF